This T cell receptor beta chain came from a study of PD-1 blockade in classical Hodgkin lymphoma. Documented time point: cycle 4 day 1 (C4D1), after around six weeks of nivolumab. All trial patients relapsed after autologous stem cell transplantation. Classifying best responses yielded complete response, partial response or progressive disease. In this sample, this clone turned up a few times. Per the germline V gene, CDR1 is SGHNT and CDR2 is YYREEE (reference sequence). There are 15 residues in the CDR3. The ends lost 4 bases at V and 3 bases at J; junction bases unmatched: 6. Only in-frame clones appear in the TCRdb table, and some are missing; sequencing was by immunoSEQ multiplex PCR. The sample shows roughly 24,000 clones, roughly 86% of them seen only once.

V gene TRBV5-4 combines with J gene TRBJ1-1; 10 bases are shared with TRBD1. Sequencing was performed on peripheral blood mononuclear cells (PBMCs), taken before the fourth cycle of nivolumab. The TCR sequence derives from a human donor with classical Hodgkin lymphoma. The CDR3 sequence is CASSGQGVVDTEAFF. The CDR3 bases are TGTGCCAGCAGCGGACAGGGGGTAGTAGACACTGAAGCTTTCTTT.